This paragraph reports one TCR beta chain. This clonotype was seen ten or more times. Its antigen has not been determined. Per-nucleotide qualities are absent, and no much larger clonotype sits a single base away. The germline V gene specifies SQVTM as CDR1 and ANQGSEA as CDR2. The trim is 4 bases for V and 1 base for J, with a gap of 11 bases between the germline ends. Inclusive of the bounding cysteine and phenylalanine, the CDR3 is 13 residues long. CDR3 DNA is the only sequence kept; it has 39 bases, read in frame from the first base. This specimen belongs to a study of T cells in Graves' hyperthyroidism and ophthalmopathy (dated by TCRdb to the late 2010s). Looking at the study overall: To identify distinguishing TCR V-J signatures, a discovery cohort of around 100 patients was used, comprising some 45 with Graves' ophthalmopathy and approximately 58 with stable Graves' hyperthyroidism. An independent validation cohort of around 19 hyperthyroidism patients and about 15 patients who later progressed to ophthalmopathy tested prospective prediction of ophthalmopathy. The roughly 99 discovery patients were divided at random into training and test sets in a 7:3 ratio. The study also compared thyroid tissue and blood T-cell repertoires from 6 or 7 Graves' hyperthyroidism patients. After sampling, hyperthyroidism patients received methimazole starting at 30 mg daily, and ophthalmopathy patients received high-dose intravenous methylprednisolone. TCR Vbeta CDR3 sequencing of roughly 140 peripheral blood samples (43 ophthalmopathy, about 74 hyperthyroidism and roughly 17 progressor patients) is reported in the paper.

Findings and caveats that apply to the study as a whole: Most expanded thyroid clonotypes (frequency above 0.001) were also found in blood, which suggests that blood repertoires may mirror thyroid immune responses. A model built on a 13 V-J signature distinguished ophthalmopathy from stable hyperthyroidism, reaching 85% to 90% sensitivity and about 81% specificity in cross-validation and 80%/75% in testing. During validation, the model predicted progression to ophthalmopathy a median of about 6.3 months ahead of onset, with around 70% sensitivity and under 85% specificity. No statistical method was used to set the sample size in advance, and investigators knew the group allocation.

The TCR beta CDR3 regions were amplified from the RNA transcripts. For the first round of RT-PCR on the TCR CDR3, the HTBI primer set was used together with the Qiagen OneStep RT-PCR kit. Libraries were constructed in a second round of multiplex PCR, after which size selection and purification were performed. Sequencing of the libraries was done on an Illumina HiSeq2000 using paired-end 100 bp reads. In the authors' own workflow: SOAPnuke was used to process the raw data, throwing out any read that contained adapters or uncalled bases, had a mean Phred below 15, or lacked an exact constant-primer or identifier match. High-quality paired reads were merged with COPE v1.2.5, and unique nucleotide sequences were defined as clonotypes. Clonotypes were aligned to IMGT TRBV, TRBD and TRBJ reference segments using MiTCR v1.1. Analysis was restricted to V-J combinations with a frequency above 0.0001, which covered about 99% of repertoires. The TCS score was defined as F50 (clonal expansion) divided by E x V (chaos), with BLOSUM62-based TCRdist calculated between CDR3 peptides within each V-J. Welch's t-statistics and random forest reduced 500 to 650 V-J features to about 13, which were used in a naive Bayes classifier (R e1071). The Morisita-Horn index was used to measure how similar the thyroid and blood repertoires were. TCRdb reran the public reads through fastp at Q25 and MiXCR, keeping productive beta chains. Rows matching on CDR3 protein sequence are summarized as one entry with the most common DNA and genes. The V and J calls here are based on TCRdb, not the publication. Across this sample there are 450,000 to 700,000 distinct CDR3 sequences, with 40% to 55% seen only once. Of the sample, under 20% is held by the ten largest clones.

The study excluded patients with uncontrolled infections, other autoimmune diseases, pregnancy or lactation. Diagnoses were based on clinical symptoms, serum thyroxine and TRAb, thyroid ultrasound and orbital computed tomography. Total RNA was extracted using Trizol reagent, and RNA quality was assessed on an Agilent 2100 Bioanalyzer. This clonotype was obtained from an adult woman with Graves' disease, either hyperthyroidism or ophthalmopathy (not recorded which). The sample consisted of peripheral blood or thyroid tissue (not recorded which). This chain is built from TRBV29-1 and TRBJ2-7, with the D gene uncertain. The CDR3 in this case is CSVGSVNSYEQYF. The nucleotide sequence is given as TGCAGCGTTGGGTCAGTCAATTCCTACGAGCAGTACTTC.